This T cell receptor (beta chain) comes out of a study of blood T cell repertoires in COVID-19. Turning to the study itself: Acute and convalescent COVID-19 specimens originated in the United States, Italy and Spain.

CDR1 is SGHRS and CDR2 is YFSETQ in the germline V gene. The CDR3 has 15 amino acids. V lost 4 bases to trimming and J lost 0 bases, with 14 bases between them. For recovered donors of Cohort 3, there were two negative PCRs, clearance, or symptom resolution. Authors' data handling: Counts of nucleated cells, estimated from reference gene primer amplification, were obtained. The assay was immunoSEQ multiplex PCR, and TCRdb's table has in-frame clones only and misses some. The DNA gave D and trimming, while V, J and clone size come from that table. The sample gives 150,000 or so clones, 65% to 85% of which show up once; approximately 6% is in the top ten.

This chain uses TRBV5-1 with TRBJ2-7; D is possibly TRBD2 (6 bases). This receptor was identified in a man between 35 and 55 years old who had recovered from COVID-19. Sequenced sample: PBMCs or T cells enriched from blood (not recorded which). In DNA, the CDR3 is TGCGCCAGCAGCCTGCTGGGGAGGAGCTCCTACGAGCAGTACTTC. It encodes CASSLLGRSSYEQYF.